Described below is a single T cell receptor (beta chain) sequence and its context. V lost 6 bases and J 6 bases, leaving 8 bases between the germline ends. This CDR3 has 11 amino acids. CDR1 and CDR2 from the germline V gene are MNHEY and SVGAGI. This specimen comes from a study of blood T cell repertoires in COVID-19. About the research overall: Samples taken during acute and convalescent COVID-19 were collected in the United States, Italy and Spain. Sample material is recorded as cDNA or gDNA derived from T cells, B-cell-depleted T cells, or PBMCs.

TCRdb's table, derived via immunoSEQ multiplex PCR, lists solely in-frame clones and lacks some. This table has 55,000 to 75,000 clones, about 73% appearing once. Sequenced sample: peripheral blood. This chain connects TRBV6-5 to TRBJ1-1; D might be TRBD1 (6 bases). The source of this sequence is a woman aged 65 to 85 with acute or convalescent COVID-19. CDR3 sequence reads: CASRQGPEAFF. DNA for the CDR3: TGTGCCAGCAGACAGGGCCCTGAAGCTTTCTTT.